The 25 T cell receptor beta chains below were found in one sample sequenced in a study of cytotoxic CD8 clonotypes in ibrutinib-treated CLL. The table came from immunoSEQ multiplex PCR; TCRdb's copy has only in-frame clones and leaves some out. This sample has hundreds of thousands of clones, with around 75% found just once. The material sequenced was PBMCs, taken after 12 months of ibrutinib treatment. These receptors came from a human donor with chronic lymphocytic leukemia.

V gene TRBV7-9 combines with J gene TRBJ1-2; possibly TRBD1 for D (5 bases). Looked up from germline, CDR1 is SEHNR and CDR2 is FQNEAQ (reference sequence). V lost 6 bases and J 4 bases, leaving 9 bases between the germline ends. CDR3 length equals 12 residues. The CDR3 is CASSLDSYGYTF. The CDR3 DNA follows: TGTGCCAGCAGTCTAGACAGCTATGGCTACACCTTC.

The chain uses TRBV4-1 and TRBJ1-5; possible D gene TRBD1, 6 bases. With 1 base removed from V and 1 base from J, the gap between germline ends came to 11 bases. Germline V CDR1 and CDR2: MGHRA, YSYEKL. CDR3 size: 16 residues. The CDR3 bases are TGCGCCAGCAGCCAAGTCGGGGACACCAGCAATCAGCCCCAGCATTTT. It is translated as CASSQVGDTSNQPQHF.

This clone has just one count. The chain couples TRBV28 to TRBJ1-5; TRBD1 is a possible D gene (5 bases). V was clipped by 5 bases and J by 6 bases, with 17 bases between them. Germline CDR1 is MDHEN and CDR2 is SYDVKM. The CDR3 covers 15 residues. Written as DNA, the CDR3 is TGTGCCAGCAGTCCTGGGGGTAGGGGCGGTCAGCCCCAGCATTTT. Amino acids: CASSPGGRGGQPQHF.

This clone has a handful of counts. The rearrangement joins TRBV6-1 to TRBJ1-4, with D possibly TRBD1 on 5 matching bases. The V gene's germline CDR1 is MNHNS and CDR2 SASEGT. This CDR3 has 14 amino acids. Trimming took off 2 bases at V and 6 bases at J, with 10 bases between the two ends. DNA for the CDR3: TGTGCCAGCAGTGAATACGTGACAGATGAAAAACTGTTTTTT. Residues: CASSEYVTDEKLFF.

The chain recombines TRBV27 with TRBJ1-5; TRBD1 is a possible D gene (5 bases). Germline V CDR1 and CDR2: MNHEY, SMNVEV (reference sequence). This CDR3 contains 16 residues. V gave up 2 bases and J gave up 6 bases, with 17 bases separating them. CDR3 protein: CASSLRPGPGSQPQHF. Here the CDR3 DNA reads TGTGCCAGCAGTTTAAGGCCAGGGCCTGGCAGTCAGCCCCAGCATTTT.

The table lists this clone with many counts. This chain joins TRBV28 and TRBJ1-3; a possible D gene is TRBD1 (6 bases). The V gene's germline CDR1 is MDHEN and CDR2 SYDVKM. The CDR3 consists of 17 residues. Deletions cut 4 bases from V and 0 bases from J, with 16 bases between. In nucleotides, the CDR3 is TGTGCCAGCAGTTGGGGCAGGGGAAGGGTCTCTGGAAACACCATATATTTT. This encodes CASSWGRGRVSGNTIYF.

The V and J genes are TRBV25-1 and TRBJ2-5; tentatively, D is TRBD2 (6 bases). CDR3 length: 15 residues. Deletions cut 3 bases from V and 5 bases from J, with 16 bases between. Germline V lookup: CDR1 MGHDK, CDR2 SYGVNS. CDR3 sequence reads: CASSDPGGTGETQYF. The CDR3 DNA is TGTGCCAGCAGTGACCCTGGGGGGACGGGGGAGACCCAGTACTTC.

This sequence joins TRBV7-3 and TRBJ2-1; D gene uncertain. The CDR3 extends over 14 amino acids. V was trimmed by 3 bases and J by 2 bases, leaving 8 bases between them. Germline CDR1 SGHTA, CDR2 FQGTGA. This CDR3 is CASSFGPAYNEQFF. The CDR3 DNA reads TGTGCCAGCAGCTTTGGACCAGCCTACAATGAGCAGTTCTTC.

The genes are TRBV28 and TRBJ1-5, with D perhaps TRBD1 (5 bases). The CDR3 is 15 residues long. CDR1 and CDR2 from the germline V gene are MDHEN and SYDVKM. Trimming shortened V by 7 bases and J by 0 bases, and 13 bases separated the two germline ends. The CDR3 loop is CASTLGLTSNQPQHF. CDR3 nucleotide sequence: TGTGCCAGCACCTTGGGGCTCACTAGCAATCAGCCCCAGCATTTT.

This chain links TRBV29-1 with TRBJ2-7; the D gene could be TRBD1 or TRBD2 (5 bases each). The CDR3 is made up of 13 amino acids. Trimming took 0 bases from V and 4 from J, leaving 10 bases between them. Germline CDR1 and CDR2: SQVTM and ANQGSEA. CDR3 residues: CSVEDKGPYEQYF. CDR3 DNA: TGCAGCGTTGAAGATAAGGGACCGTACGAGCAGTACTTC.

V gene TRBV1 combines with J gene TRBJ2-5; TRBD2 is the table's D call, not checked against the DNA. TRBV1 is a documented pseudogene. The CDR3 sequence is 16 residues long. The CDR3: CTSSHGRKGRGETQYF. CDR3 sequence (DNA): TGCACCAGCAGCCATGGCCGGAAGGGCAGAGGGGAGACCCAGTACTTC.

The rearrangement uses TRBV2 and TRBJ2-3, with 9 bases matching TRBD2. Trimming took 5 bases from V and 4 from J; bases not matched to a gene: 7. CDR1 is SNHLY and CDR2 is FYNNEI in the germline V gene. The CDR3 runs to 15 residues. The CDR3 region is CASSRGLAMSDTQYF. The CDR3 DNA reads TGTGCCAGCAGTAGGGGACTAGCAATGTCAGATACGCAGTATTTT.

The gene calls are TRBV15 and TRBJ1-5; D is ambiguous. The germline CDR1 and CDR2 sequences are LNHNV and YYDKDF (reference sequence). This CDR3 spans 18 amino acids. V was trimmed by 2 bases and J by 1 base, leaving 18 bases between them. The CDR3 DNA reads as TGTGCCACCAGCAGATGGGGATCAAGGACGGGCAGCAATCAGCCCCAGCATTTT. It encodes CATSRWGSRTGSNQPQHF.

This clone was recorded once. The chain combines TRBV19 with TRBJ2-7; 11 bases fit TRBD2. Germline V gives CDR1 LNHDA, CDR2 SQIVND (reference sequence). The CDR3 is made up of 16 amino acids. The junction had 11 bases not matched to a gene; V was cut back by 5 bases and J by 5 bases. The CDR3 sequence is CASSANLAGGPDEQYF. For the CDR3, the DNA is TGTGCCAGTAGTGCCAACTTAGCGGGAGGGCCGGACGAGCAGTACTTC.

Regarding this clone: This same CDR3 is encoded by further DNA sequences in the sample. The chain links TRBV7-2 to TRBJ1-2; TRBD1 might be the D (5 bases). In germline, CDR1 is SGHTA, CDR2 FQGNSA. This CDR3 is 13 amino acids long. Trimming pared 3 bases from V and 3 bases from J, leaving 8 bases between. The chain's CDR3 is CASSFQGDYGYTF. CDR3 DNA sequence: TGTGCCAGCAGCTTCCAGGGTGACTATGGCTACACCTTC.

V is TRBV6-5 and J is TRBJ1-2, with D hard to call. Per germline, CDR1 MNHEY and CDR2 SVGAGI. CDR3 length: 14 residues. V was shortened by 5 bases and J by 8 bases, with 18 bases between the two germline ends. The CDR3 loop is CASSQPGQSWGYTF. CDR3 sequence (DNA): TGTGCCAGCAGTCAGCCGGGCCAAAGCTGGGGCTACACCTTC.

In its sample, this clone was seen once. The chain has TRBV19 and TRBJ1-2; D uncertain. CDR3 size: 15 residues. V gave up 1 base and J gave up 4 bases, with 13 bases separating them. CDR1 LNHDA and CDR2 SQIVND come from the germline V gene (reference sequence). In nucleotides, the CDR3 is TGTGCCAGTAGTATAGGATCTGGGCACGTCTATGGCTACACCTTC. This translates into CASSIGSGHVYGYTF.

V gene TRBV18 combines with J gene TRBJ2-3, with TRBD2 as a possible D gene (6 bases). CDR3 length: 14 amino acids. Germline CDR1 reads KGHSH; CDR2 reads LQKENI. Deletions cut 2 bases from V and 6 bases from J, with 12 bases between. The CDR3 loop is CASSPAGNRDTQYF. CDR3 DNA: TGTGCCAGCTCACCAGCGGGGAATAGGGATACGCAGTATTTT.

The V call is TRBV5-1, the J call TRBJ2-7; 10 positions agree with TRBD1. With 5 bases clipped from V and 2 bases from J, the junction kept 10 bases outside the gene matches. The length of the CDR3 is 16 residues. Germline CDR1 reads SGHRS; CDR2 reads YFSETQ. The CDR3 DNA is TGCGCCAGCAGGTGGGACAGGGGAAATGTTCCCTACGAGCAGTACTTC. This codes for CASRWDRGNVPYEQYF. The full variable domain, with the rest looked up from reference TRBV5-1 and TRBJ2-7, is KAGVTQTPRYLIKTRGQQVTLSCSPISGHRSVSWYQQTPGQGLQFLFEYFSETQRNKGNFPGRFSGRQFSNSRSEMNVSTLELGDSALYLCASRWDRGNVPYEQYFGPGTRLTVT.

CDR3 nucleotides: TGTGCCAGCAGCTTGCAGGGGGCCTATGAGCAGTTCTTC. Translated: CASSLQGAYEQFF. The V and J genes are TRBV5-5 and TRBJ2-1, with 8 bases identical to TRBD1. The junction had 2 bases not matched to a gene; V was cut back by 1 base and J by 8 bases. This CDR3 spans 13 amino acids. Germline V gene sequence: CDR1 SGHKS, CDR2 YYEKEE (reference sequence). The variable domain in full, completed from reference TRBV5-5 and TRBJ2-1, reads DAGVTQSPTHLIKTRGQQVTLRCSPISGHKSVSWYQQVLGQGPQFIFQYYEKEERGRGNFPDRFSARQFPNYSSELNVNALLLGDSALYLCASSLQGAYEQFFGPGTRLTVL.

CDR3 residues: CASSPLGGRTTGQYF. In DNA form, the CDR3 reads TGCGCCAGCAGCCCCCTAGGCGGACGGACCACCGGGCAGTACTTC. The chain links TRBV4-1 to TRBJ2-7; D gene uncertain. In germline, CDR1 is MGHRA, CDR2 YSYEKL. V was cut by 4 bases and J by 9 bases, with 22 bases left in between. This CDR3 is built from 15 residues.

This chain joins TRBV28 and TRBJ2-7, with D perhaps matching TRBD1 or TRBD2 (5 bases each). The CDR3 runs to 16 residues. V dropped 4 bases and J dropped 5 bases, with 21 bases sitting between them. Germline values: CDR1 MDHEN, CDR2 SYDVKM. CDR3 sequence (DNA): TGTGCCAGCAGTTCTTTGGGGGATAACGGTGGGAACGAGCAGTACTTC. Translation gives CASSSLGDNGGNEQYF.

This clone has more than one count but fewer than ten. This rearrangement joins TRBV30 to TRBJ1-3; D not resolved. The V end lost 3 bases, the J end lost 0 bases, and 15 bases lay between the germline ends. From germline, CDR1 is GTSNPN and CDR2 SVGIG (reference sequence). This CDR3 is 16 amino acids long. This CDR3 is CAWRSRTASSGNTIYF. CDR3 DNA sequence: TGTGCCTGGAGATCCCGGACGGCCAGCTCTGGAAACACCATATATTTT.

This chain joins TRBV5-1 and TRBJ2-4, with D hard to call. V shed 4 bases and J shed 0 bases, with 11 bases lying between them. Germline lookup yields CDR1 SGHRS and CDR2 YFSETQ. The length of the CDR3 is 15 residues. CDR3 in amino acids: CASSLGDIAKNIQYF. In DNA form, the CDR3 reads TGCGCCAGCAGCCTAGGTGATATAGCCAAAAACATTCAGTACTTC.

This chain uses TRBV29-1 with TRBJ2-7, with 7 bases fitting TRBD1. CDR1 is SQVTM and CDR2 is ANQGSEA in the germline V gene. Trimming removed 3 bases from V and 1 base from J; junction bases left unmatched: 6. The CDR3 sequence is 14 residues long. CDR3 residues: CSVDNRGSSYEQYF. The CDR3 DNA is TGCAGCGTTGACAACAGGGGAAGTTCCTACGAGCAGTACTTC.